The T cell receptor beta chain under discussion was sequenced for a study of graft-versus-host responses after intestinal transplantation. General study results and limits: Some GvH clones were seen earlier in gut or blood, suggesting intestinal origin.

CDR1 and CDR2 (germline): MNHEY, SMNVEV (reference sequence). This CDR3 region has 14 residues. Trimming cost V 2 bases and J 5 bases, with 10 bases left between them. Concerning this clone itself: Its specificity is unknown.

Produced via immunoSEQ multiplex PCR; TCRdb's table is partial and in-frame only. The sample includes about 57,000 clones, around 90% of them seen just once. The TCR originated in a human patient who received an intestinal transplant, so some T cells may come from the graft donor. The material was PBMCs, obtained 26 days after transplant. This chain uses TRBV27 with TRBJ1-5, with no clear D. The CDR3 coding sequence is TGTGCCAGCAGTTTAGCGGAGGGTGATCAGCCCCAGCATTTT. Protein: CASSLAEGDQPQHF.